This T cell receptor beta chain was sequenced for a study of cytomegalovirus exposure and HLA in healthy donors. General observations from the study: A few chains linked to CMV were shown in vitro to be specific for CMV antigens. Presence/absence analyses assumed roughly uniform sequencing depth across donors. TRBV6-2, TRBV6-3 and some other V segments were unresolvable in 87-base-pair reads.

The CDR3 covers 20 residues. Per germline, CDR1 LNHNV and CDR2 YYDKDF (reference sequence). Trimming cost V 5 bases and J 0 bases; bases outside gene matches: 18. Concerning this clone itself: Its antigen is currently unknown.

Primers for the PCR totalled 60 Vbeta and 13 Jbeta. Using immunoSEQ multiplex PCR, the repertoire was profiled, and TCRdb retains in-frame clones only, with some absent. The data show roughly 120,000 clones, about 82% seen once. This chain connects TRBV15 to TRBJ2-1; 8 bases line up with TRBD2. The sequence came from a man between 45 and 60 years old in good health and CMV-seronegative. The sequencing input was PBMCs. The CDR3 protein is CATSGPLGGGTYSSYNEQFF. CDR3 bases: TGTGCCACCAGCGGCCCTTTGGGCGGGGGGACTTACAGCTCCTACAATGAGCAGTTCTTC.